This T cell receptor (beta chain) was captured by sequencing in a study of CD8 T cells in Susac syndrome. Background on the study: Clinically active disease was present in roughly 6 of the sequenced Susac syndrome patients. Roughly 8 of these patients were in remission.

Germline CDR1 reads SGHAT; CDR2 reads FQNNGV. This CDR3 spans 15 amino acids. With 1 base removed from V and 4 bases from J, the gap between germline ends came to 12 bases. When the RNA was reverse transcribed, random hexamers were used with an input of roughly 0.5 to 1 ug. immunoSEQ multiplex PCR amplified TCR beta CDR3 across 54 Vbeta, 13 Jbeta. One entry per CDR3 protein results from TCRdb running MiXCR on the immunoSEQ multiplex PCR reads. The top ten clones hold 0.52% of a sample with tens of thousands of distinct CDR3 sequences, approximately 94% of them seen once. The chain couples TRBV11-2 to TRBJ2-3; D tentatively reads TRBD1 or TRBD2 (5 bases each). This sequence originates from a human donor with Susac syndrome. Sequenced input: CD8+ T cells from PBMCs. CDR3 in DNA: TGTGCCAGCAGCTTAGGAGGGGAGTCCGCAGATACGCAGTATTTT. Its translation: CASSLGGESADTQYF.